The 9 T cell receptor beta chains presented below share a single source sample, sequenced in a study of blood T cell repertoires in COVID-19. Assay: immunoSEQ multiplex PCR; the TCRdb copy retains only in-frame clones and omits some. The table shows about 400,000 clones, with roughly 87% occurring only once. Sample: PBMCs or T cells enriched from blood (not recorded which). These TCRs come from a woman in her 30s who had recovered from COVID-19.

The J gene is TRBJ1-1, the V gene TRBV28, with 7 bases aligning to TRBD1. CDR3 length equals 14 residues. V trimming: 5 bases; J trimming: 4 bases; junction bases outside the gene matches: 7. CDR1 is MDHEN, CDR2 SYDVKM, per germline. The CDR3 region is CASSPTGEGTEAFF. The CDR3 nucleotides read TGTGCCAGCAGTCCAACAGGGGAAGGCACTGAAGCTTTCTTT.

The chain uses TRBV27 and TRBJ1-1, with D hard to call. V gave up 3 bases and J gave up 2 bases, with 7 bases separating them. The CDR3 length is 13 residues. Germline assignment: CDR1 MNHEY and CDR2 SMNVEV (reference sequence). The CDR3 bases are TGTGCCAGCAGTTTGGGCTTCAACACTGAAGCTTTCTTT. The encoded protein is CASSLGFNTEAFF.

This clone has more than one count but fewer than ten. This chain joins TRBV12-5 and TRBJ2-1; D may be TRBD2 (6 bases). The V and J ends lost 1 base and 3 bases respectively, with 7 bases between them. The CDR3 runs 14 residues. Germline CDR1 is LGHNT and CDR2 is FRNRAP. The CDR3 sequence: CASGLGGDYNEQFF. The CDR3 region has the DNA TGTGCTAGTGGTTTGGGGGGGGACTACAATGAGCAGTTCTTC.

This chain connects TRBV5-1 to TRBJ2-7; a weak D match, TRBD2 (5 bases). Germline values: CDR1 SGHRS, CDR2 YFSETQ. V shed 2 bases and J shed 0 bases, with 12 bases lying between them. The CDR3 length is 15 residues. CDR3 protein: CASSLIGLSSYEQYF. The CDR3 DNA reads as TGCGCCAGCAGCTTAATTGGACTCAGCTCCTACGAGCAGTACTTC.

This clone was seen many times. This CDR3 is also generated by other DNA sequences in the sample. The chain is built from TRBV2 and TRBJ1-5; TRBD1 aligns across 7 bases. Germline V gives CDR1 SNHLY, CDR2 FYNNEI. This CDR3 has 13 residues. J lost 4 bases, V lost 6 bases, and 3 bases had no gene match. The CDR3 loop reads CASRGQSNQPQHF. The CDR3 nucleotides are TGTGCCAGCAGGGGACAGTCAAATCAGCCCCAGCATTTT.

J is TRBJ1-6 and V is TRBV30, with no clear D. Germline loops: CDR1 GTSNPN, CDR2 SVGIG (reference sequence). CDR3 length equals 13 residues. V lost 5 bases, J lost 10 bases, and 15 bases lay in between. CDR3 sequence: CAWDMGRGSPLHF. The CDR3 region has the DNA TGTGCCTGGGATATGGGCCGTGGGTCACCCCTCCACTTT.

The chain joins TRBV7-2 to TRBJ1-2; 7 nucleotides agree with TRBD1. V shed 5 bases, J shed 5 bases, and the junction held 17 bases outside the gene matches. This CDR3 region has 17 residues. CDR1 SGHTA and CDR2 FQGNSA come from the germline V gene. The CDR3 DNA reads TGTGCCAGCAGCCGGGACAGAACGTTTACGGAGGTATATGGCTACACCTTC. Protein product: CASSRDRTFTEVYGYTF. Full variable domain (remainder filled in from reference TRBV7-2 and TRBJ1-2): GAGVSQSPSNKVTEKGKDVELRCDPISGHTALYWYRQSLGQGLEFLIYFQGNSAPDKSGLPSDRFSAERTGGSVSTLTIQRTQQEDSAVYLCASSRDRTFTEVYGYTFGSGTRLTVV.

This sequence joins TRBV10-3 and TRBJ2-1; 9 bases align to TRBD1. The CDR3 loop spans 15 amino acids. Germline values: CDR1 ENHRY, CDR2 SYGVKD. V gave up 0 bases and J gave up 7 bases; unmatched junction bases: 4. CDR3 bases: TGTGCCATCAGTGAGTCACAGGGGGCGAAAAATGAGCAGTTCTTC. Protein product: CAISESQGAKNEQFF.

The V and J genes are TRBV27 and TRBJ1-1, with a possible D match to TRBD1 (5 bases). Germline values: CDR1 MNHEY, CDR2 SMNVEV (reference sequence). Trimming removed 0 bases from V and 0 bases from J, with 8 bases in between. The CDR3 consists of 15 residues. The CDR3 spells CASSLSGQLNTEAFF. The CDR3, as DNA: TGTGCCAGCAGTTTATCGGGGCAGTTGAACACTGAAGCTTTCTTT.